This record covers a single T cell receptor beta chain. The antigen remains unidentified. The data derive from a study of post-analysis software for immune sequencing data. About the study: The disease courses spanned relapsing-remitting, secondary progressive and progressive-relapsing forms of multiple sclerosis.

Whole-study findings and limits: Same-batch samples co-clustered strongly by F measure.

Prepared TCR beta cDNA libraries contained unique molecular identifiers. Between roughly 1 and 10 million T cells gave rise to some 520,000 cDNA molecules. One entry per CDR3 protein results from TCRdb running MiXCR on the PCR reads. The table has about 260,000 distinct CDR3 sequences, 35% to 40% seen once. This TCR was recovered from a girl between 10 and 17 years old with multiple sclerosis. Material for sequencing was blood.

This CDR3 is CASTKGASGGTDTQYF. CDR3 bases: TGTGCCAGCACTAAGGGGGCTAGCGGGGGGACAGATACGCAGTATTTT. The chain is built from TRBV5-8 and TRBJ2-3; 11 bases fit TRBD2. Losses at the gene ends were 6 bases for V and 3 bases for J; bases not matched to a gene: 9. The CDR3 covers 16 residues. Per the germline V gene, CDR1 is SGHTS and CDR2 is YDEGEE.